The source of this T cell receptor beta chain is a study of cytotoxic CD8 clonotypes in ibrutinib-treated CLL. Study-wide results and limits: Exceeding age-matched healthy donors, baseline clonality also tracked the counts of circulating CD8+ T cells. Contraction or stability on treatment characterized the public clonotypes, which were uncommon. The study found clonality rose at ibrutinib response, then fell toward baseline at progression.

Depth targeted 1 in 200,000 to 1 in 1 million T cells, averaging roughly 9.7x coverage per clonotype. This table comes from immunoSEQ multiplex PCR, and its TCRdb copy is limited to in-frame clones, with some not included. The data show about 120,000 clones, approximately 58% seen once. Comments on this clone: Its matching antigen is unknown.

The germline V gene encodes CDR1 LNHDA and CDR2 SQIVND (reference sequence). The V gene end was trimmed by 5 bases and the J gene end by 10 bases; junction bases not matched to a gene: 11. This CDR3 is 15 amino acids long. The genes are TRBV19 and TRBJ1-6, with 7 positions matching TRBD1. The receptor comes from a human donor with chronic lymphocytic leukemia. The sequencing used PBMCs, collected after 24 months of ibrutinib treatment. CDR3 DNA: TGTGCCAGTAGTTTAACTGGGACAGCGGGATCACCCCTCCACTTT. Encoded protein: CASSLTGTAGSPLHF.